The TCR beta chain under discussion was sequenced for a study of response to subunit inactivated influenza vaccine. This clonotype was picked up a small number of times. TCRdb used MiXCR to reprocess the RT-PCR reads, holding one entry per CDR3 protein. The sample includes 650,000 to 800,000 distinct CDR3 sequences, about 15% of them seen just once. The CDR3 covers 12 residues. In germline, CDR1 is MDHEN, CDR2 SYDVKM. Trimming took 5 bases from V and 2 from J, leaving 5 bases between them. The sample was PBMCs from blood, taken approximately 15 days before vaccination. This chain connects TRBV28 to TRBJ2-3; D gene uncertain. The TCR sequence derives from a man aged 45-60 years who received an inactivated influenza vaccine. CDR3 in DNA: TGTGCCAGCAGTGTTCTCACAGATACGCAGTATTTT. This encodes CASSVLTDTQYF. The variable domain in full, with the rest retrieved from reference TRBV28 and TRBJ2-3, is DVKVTQSSRYLVKRTGEKVFLECVQDMDHENMFWYRQDPGLGLRLIYFSYDVKMKEKGDIPEGYSVSREKKERFSLILESASTNQTSMYLCASSVLTDTQYFGPGTRLTVL.